This TCR beta chain derives from a study of CD8+ T cells in alopecia areata listed by TCRdb under 2018. The study in broad terms: The treated patients took part in an open-label pilot trial in which moderate-to-severe alopecia areata was treated with oral tofacitinib at 5 to 10 mg twice daily. Tofacitinib was administered for 6 to 18 months, and 6 months of follow-up off drug were then conducted to assess delayed response and recurrence. The study used high-throughput TCRbeta sequencing to examine T cell clonal expansion in alopecia areata, in both the C3H/HeJ mouse model and human patients. Human TCRbeta sequencing covered scalp tissue and sorted CD4+ and CD8+ peripheral blood T cells from patchy and totalis/universalis alopecia areata patients and healthy controls. Tofacitinib-treated patients had biopsies at baseline and at 4 and 24 weeks of treatment, with a later scalp biopsy in several patients. Clonality in the scalp was compared among normal scalp (n=4), patchy alopecia areata scalp (n=8), and alopecia totalis/universalis scalp (n=8). RNA was obtained with the PAXgene miRNA kit for fixed scalp, the miRNeasy kit for PBMCs, and the RNeasy kit for mouse skin. immunoSEQ multiplex PCR using 35 Vbeta forward primers and 13 Jbeta reverse primers was used to amplify TCRbeta CDR3 regions. The full study reports these points: Unlike mouse skin, where gammadelta T cells dominate, normal human skin contains resident alphabeta T cells that get sequenced too, which complicates analysis of the scalp TCR repertoire. Compared with mice, TCR sequences shared between patients were less clear, possibly partly because of HLA diversity across the patient population. Compared with normal scalp, lesional scalp, particularly in alopecia totalis/universalis, had higher clonality and more expanded CD8+ clones, which suggests antigenic drive.

In regard to this clone: Which antigen it targets is not known. No per-base quality is available; no much larger clone lies one base away.

Taken with the paper, the label for time point translates to: baseline before oral tofacitinib. Peripheral blood and lesional scalp punch biopsies were obtained from patients with alopecia areata. After PBMCs were isolated by density centrifugation and stained for CD3, CD4 and CD8, a FACSAria was used to sort CD4+ and CD8+ T cells. Library generation was performed with the immunoSEQ multiplex PCR assay. To provide template for TCR sequencing, every sample had RNA extracted and reverse transcribed into cDNA. SuperScript III was used to make first-strand cDNA, primed with a 2:1 mix of oligo-dT and random hexamers. A synthetic immune receptor repertoire was used to gauge amplification bias, and whatever bias remained was removed computationally. In the paper's pipeline: After raw reads were preprocessed to remove errors, the CDR3 was defined following IMGT conventions as running from the conserved cysteine to phenylalanine. Clonality was computed by normalizing Shannon entropy by log2 of the number of productive unique TCRs and subtracting the result from 1. CD4 or CD8 identity of scalp clones was inferred by cross-referencing scalp TCRbeta sequences with sorted blood CD4 and CD8 repertoires. TCRdb took over this immuneACCESS table, retaining in-frame rearrangements with V and J assigned. Such tables are incomplete; in checked studies, under half of the missing clones stem from an unresolved V gene, and the remainder is unexplained. V, J and clone size are those of that table, while D and trimming were read from the DNA. The sample table holds 200,000 to 250,000 clones, of which about 60% were seen once. The top ten hold approximately 0.44% of the sample.

The CDR3 runs 13 residues from the cysteine to the phenylalanine. Just CDR3 DNA is preserved here, 39 bases in frame from base 1. CDR1 and CDR2 were assigned from the germline V gene as MNHEY and SVGAGI. V lost 2 bases and J lost 4 bases; the stretch between them is 8 bases long. The chain links TRBV6-5 with TRBJ1-2, and perhaps TRBD1 as D gene, on 6 matching bases. The sequences come from CD4+ T cells sorted from blood, collected at week 0. The sequence derives from a human donor with alopecia areata. CDR3 protein: CASSYKDSYGYTF. The DNA sequence reads TGTGCCAGCAGTTACAAGGACAGCTATGGCTACACCTTC.